This paragraph reports one TCR beta chain. The target antigen is unknown. The data derive from a study of shared clonotypes between healthy human individuals. Broader study findings: Lower generation probabilities were found for non-shared clonotypes than for those shared by all four donors. Investigators expected sequencing depth to affect clonotype sharing among donors. Only blood was sampled; tissue repertoires likely differ.

The length of the CDR3 is 16 residues. The germline V and J ends were trimmed by 0 bases and 0 bases, with 11 bases remaining between them. Germline CDR1 reads MNHEY; CDR2 reads SVGAGI. Roughly 200 ng DNA, approximately 30,000 T cell genomes, went into each sorted-subset replicate PCR. Generated by immunoSEQ multiplex PCR, the TCRdb table keeps only in-frame clones and is missing some. The sample shows around 2.3 million clones, approximately 96% of them seen only once. The TCR was taken from a man aged 18 to 30 in good health. The chain has TRBV6-5 and TRBJ1-1; D uncertain. Sequences were obtained from naive CD4+ T cells sorted from blood. Noted subset: CD45RA+ positively selected. The CDR3 reads CASSYSVPAMNTEAFF. The CDR3 coding sequence is TGTGCCAGCAGTTACTCGGTCCCGGCCATGAACACTGAAGCTTTCTTT.